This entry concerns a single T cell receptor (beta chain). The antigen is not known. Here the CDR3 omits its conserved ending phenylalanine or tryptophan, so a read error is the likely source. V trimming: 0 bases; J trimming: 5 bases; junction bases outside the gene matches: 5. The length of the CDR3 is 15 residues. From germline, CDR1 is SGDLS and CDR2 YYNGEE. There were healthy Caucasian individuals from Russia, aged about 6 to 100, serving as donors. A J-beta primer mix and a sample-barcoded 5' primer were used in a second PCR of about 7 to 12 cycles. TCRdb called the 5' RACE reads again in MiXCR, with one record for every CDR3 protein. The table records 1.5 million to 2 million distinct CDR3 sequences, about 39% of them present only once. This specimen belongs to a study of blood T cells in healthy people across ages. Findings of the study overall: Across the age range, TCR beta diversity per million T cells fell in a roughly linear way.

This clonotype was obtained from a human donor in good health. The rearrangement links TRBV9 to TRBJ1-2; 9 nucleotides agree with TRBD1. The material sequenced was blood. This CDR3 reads CASSVGTGEGYGYTL. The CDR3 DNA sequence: TGTGCCAGCAGCGTAGGGACAGGGGAGGGGTATGGCTACACCTTG.